These 7 T cell receptor beta chains share one sample of origin, sequenced in a study of T cell responses to AZD1222 COVID-19 vaccine. This table comes from immunoSEQ multiplex PCR, and its TCRdb copy is limited to in-frame clones, with some not included. The sample records 110,000 to 150,000 clones, 93% being singletons. The specimen was peripheral blood, collected on day 0 of AZD1222 vaccination. Receptors originate from an adult in good health.

The V and J genes are TRBV29-1 and TRBJ2-1; D unclear. The V end was cut by 4 bases, the J end by 7 bases, with 8 bases between. CDR1 and CDR2 from the germline V gene are SQVTM and ANQGSEA. The CDR3 runs to 11 residues. This chain's CDR3 is CSVARRNEQFF. For the CDR3, the DNA is TGCAGCGTTGCCAGACGGAATGAGCAGTTCTTC.

The genes are TRBV27 and TRBJ2-7, with D possibly matching TRBD1 (6 bases). CDR3 length equals 15 residues. The V and J ends lost 2 bases and 0 bases respectively, with 11 bases between them. Germline lookup yields CDR1 MNHEY and CDR2 SMNVEV (reference sequence). The CDR3 region is CASSLGQGISYEQYF. In DNA form, the CDR3 reads TGTGCCAGCAGTTTAGGTCAGGGGATCTCCTACGAGCAGTACTTC.

The chain combines TRBV30 with TRBJ2-1; 11 nucleotides match TRBD2. Germline trimming cut 7 bases from V and 6 bases from J; bases unmatched to any gene: 8. The CDR3 consists of 14 residues. Looked up from germline, CDR1 is GTSNPN and CDR2 is SVGIG (reference sequence). The CDR3: CASLLAGVFNEQFF. Written as DNA, the CDR3 is TGTGCCTCCCTACTAGCGGGAGTCTTCAATGAGCAGTTCTTC.

This chain connects TRBV7-2 to TRBJ2-1, with TRBD1 as a possible D gene (6 bases). Trimming stripped 3 bases from V and 4 bases from J, with 10 bases between. This CDR3 has 14 residues. Germline-derived CDR1 and CDR2 are SGHTA and FQGNSA. The CDR3 spells CASSLGASYNEQFF. The DNA of the CDR3 is TGTGCCAGCAGCTTGGGGGCCTCATACAATGAGCAGTTCTTC.

This chain joins TRBV2 and TRBJ1-1, with D unclear. V lost 4 bases to trimming and J lost 0 bases, with 15 bases between them. From germline, CDR1 is SNHLY and CDR2 FYNNEI. The CDR3 has 16 residues. The DNA for the CDR3 is TGTGCCAGCAGTGCGTCGTCCGGGCATATGAACACTGAAGCTTTCTTT. This encodes CASSASSGHMNTEAFF.

The genes are TRBV2 and TRBJ2-7; D might be TRBD1 (5 bases). From germline, CDR1 is SNHLY and CDR2 FYNNEI. Between the trimmed V and J ends, which lost 6 bases and 2 bases, there was a span of 17 bases. The length of the CDR3 is 15 residues. The CDR3 here is CASSKQRSRAYEQYF. The CDR3 DNA reads TGTGCCAGCAGCAAACAGCGATCCAGGGCCTACGAGCAGTACTTC. Variable domain in full (rest from reference TRBV2 and TRBJ2-7): EPEVTQTPSHQVTQMGQEVILRCVPISNHLYFYWYRQILGQKVEFLVSFYNNEISEKSEIFDDQFSVERPDGSNFTLKIRSTKLEDSAMYFCASSKQRSRAYEQYFGPGTRLTVT.

V usage is TRBV10-3 and J usage is TRBJ1-2; 7 nucleotides match TRBD1. The V and J ends lost 7 bases and 2 bases, in that order; junction bases with no gene match: 7. The CDR3 loop spans 14 amino acids. Germline CDR1 reads ENHRY; CDR2 reads SYGVKD. CDR3 sequence reads: CAIMSGGRNYGYTF. In DNA form, the CDR3 reads TGTGCCATCATGTCAGGGGGAAGGAACTATGGCTACACCTTC.